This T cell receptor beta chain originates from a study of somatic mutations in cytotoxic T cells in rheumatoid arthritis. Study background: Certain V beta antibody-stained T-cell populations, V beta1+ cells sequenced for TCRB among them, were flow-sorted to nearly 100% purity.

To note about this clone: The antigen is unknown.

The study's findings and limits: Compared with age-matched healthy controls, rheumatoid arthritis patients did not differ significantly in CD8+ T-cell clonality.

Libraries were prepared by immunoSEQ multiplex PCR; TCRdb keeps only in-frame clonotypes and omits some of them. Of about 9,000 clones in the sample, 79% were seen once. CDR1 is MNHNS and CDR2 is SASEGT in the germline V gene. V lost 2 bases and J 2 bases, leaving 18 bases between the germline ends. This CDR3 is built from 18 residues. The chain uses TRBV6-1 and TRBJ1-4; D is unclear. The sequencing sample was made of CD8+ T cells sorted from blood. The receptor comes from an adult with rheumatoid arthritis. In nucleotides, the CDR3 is TGTGCCAGCAGTGAACTTCGGGGATCGTCGGGGACTAATGAAAAACTGTTTTTT. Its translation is CASSELRGSSGTNEKLFF.